Detailed here is one T cell receptor (beta chain). Looked up from germline, CDR1 is MNHEY and CDR2 is SMNVEV (reference sequence). Trimming cost V 4 bases and J 4 bases; bases outside gene matches: 10. The CDR3 length is 17 residues. TCRdb reanalysed the 5' RACE reads using MiXCR and keeps one entry per CDR3 protein. The repertoire holds around 530,000 distinct CDR3 sequences, with roughly 15% as singletons. This record comes from a study of identical twins. The sample was also linked to a second study, of yellow fever vaccine responses in identical twins.

The chain uses TRBV27 and TRBJ2-3; 11 nucleotides agree with TRBD2. This clonotype was sampled from a woman aged 18-30 years in good health. Sequencing input: CD4+ T cells sorted from blood. The DNA of the CDR3 is TGTGCCAGCAGTTCCTCCCCCTTAGCGGGAGGGCCAGATACGCAGTATTTT. It specifies CASSSSPLAGGPDTQYF.